This T cell receptor (beta chain) is from a study of T cell repertoires in cytomegalovirus infection. Notes on the study in general: The ex vivo response was dominated by HLA-C-restricted CMV-specific TCR beta clonotypes.

TCRdb analysed the reads with MiXCR anew, one entry per CDR3 protein. The sample consists of approximately 730,000 distinct CDR3 sequences, 25% to 35% of them appearing once. This clonotype was found a few times. Its antigen is unknown. The clonotype comes from a human donor in good health (CMV status not recorded). Some clones in this sample may be carry-over from other donors' samples. The sample was cultured CD8+ T cells from PBMCs, taken from culture after CMV antigen stimulation.

DNA for the CDR3: TGTGCCAGCAGTTTAATCGGGGGGCCGGGTGAAGCTTTCTTT. Translation gives CASSLIGGPGEAFF. The chain joins TRBV27 to TRBJ1-1, with D possibly matching TRBD1 (6 bases). V shed 2 bases and J shed 7 bases, with 14 bases lying between them. The CDR3 totals 14 residues. Germline CDR1 MNHEY, CDR2 SMNVEV (reference sequence).